A single sample is the source of the 14 T cell receptor beta chains below, sequenced in a study of T cells in Graves' hyperthyroidism and ophthalmopathy (dated by TCRdb to between 2018 and 2020). Libraries were made using multiplex PCR. For sequencing, an Illumina HiSeq 2000 was employed. Amplification of TCR beta CDR3 regions was carried out from RNA transcripts. The TCR CDR3 was subjected to a first round of RT-PCR using the HTBI primer set and the Qiagen OneStep RT-PCR kit. TCRdb itself trimmed the public reads at Q25 with fastp, ran MiXCR and retained productive beta chains. Under each unique CDR3 protein, matching rows form one entry showing the most common genes and DNA. The sample records more than 550,000 distinct CDR3 sequences, 15% to 20% of which are singletons. The top ten clonotypes cover around 15% of the sample. Sequencing was done on a sample of blood. The source of these receptors is a woman in her forties or fifties with Graves' hyperthyroidism that later progressed to Graves' ophthalmopathy.

In its sample, this clonotype was seen many times. This chain uses TRBV11-1 with TRBJ1-1; D is perhaps TRBD1 (5 bases). Trimming removed 1 base from V and 4 bases from J, with 10 bases in between. The CDR3 is 14 residues long. Per the germline V gene, CDR1 is SGHAT and CDR2 is FQDESV (reference sequence). The CDR3 loop reads CASSLEGVLTEAFF. CDR3 in DNA: TGTGCCAGCAGCTTAGAAGGGGTACTCACTGAAGCTTTCTTT.

In its sample, this clonotype was seen many times. The V and J genes are TRBV5-1 and TRBJ1-6; 8 nucleotides line up with TRBD1. Germline loops: CDR1 SGHRS, CDR2 YFSETQ. Trimming removed 3 bases from V and 10 bases from J; junction bases left unmatched: 6. The CDR3 spans 14 residues. CDR3 loop: CASSSGQANSPLHF. In DNA form, the CDR3 reads TGCGCCAGCAGCTCGGGACAGGCAAACTCACCCCTCCACTTT. Full variable domain (rest looked up from reference TRBV5-1 and TRBJ1-6): KAGVTQTPRYLIKTRGQQVTLSCSPISGHRSVSWYQQTPGQGLQFLFEYFSETQRNKGNFPGRFSGRQFSNSRSEMNVSTLELGDSALYLCASSSGQANSPLHFGNGTRLTVT.

The chain carries TRBV5-1 and TRBJ1-2; D is undetermined. The germline V gene has CDR1 SGHRS and CDR2 YFSETQ. V lost 2 bases, J lost 0 bases, and 14 bases lay in between. CDR3 length: 16 amino acids. CDR3 loop: CASSFEGNPSNYGYTF. The CDR3 coding sequence is TGCGCCAGCAGCTTTGAAGGCAACCCTTCTAACTATGGCTACACCTTC.

Worth noting for this clonotype: It may be a read error: a sequence one base away is much more abundant. CDR3 in amino acids: CASSSVGVGTYNEQFF. The CDR3 DNA sequence: TGCGCCAGCAGCTCGGTAGGGGTTGGCACCTACAATGAGCAGTTCTTC. The chain is built from TRBV5-1 and TRBJ2-1; D is possibly TRBD1 (5 bases). CDR3 size: 16 residues. Germline V gene lookup returns CDR1 SGHRS and CDR2 YFSETQ. V lost 3 bases, J lost 2 bases, and 15 bases lay in between.

This clonotype came up many times. The chain is built from TRBV7-8 and TRBJ2-5; tentative D call: TRBD2 (7 bases). The V and J ends lost 6 bases and 0 bases respectively, with 17 bases between them. CDR3 length: 16 residues. Germline loops: CDR1 SGHVS, CDR2 FQNEAQ. CDR3 sequence (DNA): TGTGCCAGCAGTCAAATGAGGGGGGGATACCAAGAGACCCAGTACTTC. Protein: CASSQMRGGYQETQYF.

This clonotype was counted many times. V usage is TRBV6-1 and J usage is TRBJ1-1; D may be TRBD1 (6 bases). The germline V and J ends were trimmed by 7 bases and 5 bases, with 17 bases remaining between them. The CDR3 contains 14 residues. Germline V gives CDR1 MNHNS, CDR2 SASEGT. CDR3 in amino acids: CASMPQGGGTEAFF. CDR3 sequence (DNA): TGTGCCAGCATGCCACAGGGAGGGGGAACTGAAGCTTTCTTT.

The gene calls are TRBV11-1 and TRBJ1-2; a weak D match, TRBD1 (5 bases). This CDR3 comprises 15 residues. Per germline, CDR1 SGHAT and CDR2 FQDESV (reference sequence). V was shortened by 5 bases and J by 7 bases, with 20 bases between the two germline ends. This CDR3 reads CASSPTMGLAFGYTF. The CDR3, as DNA: TGTGCCAGCAGCCCTACGATGGGGCTGGCCTTTGGCTACACCTTC. Based on the CDR3 plus reference TRBV11-1 and TRBJ1-2, the full variable domain is EAEVAQSPRYKITEKSQAVAFWCDPISGHATLYWYRQILGQGPELLVQFQDESVVDDSQLPKDRFSAERLKGVDSTLKIQPAELGDSAMYLCASSPTMGLAFGYTFGSGTRLTVV.

This clonotype was seen a handful of times. V and J are TRBV3-1 and TRBJ1-1; D unresolved. CDR1 and CDR2 from the germline V gene are LGHDT and YNNKEL (reference sequence). This CDR3 spans 13 amino acids. V lost 7 bases to trimming and J lost 5 bases, with 14 bases between them. The DNA of the CDR3 is TGTGCCAGCACTTCTTCGGGGAGGACTGAAGCTTTCTTT. The encoded protein is CASTSSGRTEAFF. Looking up the rest from reference TRBV3-1 and TRBJ1-1 gives the full variable domain: DTAVSQTPKYLVTQMGNDKSIKCEQNLGHDTMYWYKQDSKKFLKIMFSYNNKELIINETVPNRFSPKSPDKAHLNLHINSLELGDSAVYFCASTSSGRTEAFFGQGTRLTVV.

In its sample, this clonotype was seen a few times. This chain connects TRBV20-1 to TRBJ1-5, with a tentative D call TRBD1 (6 bases). This CDR3 spans 14 amino acids. The germline CDR1 and CDR2 sequences are DFQATT and SNEGSKA (reference sequence). Trimming shortened V by 2 bases and J by 2 bases, and 10 bases separated the two germline ends. CDR3 in amino acids: CSARRGAGNQPQHF. The DNA for the CDR3 is TGCAGTGCTAGAAGGGGGGCGGGCAATCAGCCCCAGCATTTT.

In its sample, this clonotype was seen many times. The chain links TRBV7-8 to TRBJ1-1; a weak D match, TRBD1 (5 bases). Per germline, CDR1 SGHVS and CDR2 FQNEAQ. This CDR3 contains 18 residues. V was trimmed by 1 base and J by 3 bases, leaving 21 bases between them. Here the CDR3 reads CASSLEPRGWDRDTEAFF. CDR3 bases: TGTGCCAGCAGCTTAGAGCCAAGGGGATGGGACCGGGACACTGAAGCTTTCTTT.

This clonotype was seen more than once but under ten times. The chain links TRBV19 to TRBJ1-5; 9 bases line up with TRBD1. The V gene end was trimmed by 6 bases and the J gene end by 0 bases; junction bases not matched to a gene: 6. CDR1 and CDR2 (germline): LNHDA, SQIVND (reference sequence). This CDR3 has 16 amino acids. Here the CDR3 DNA reads TGTGCCAGTAGAGCCCCGGGACAGGGTAGCAATCAGCCCCAGCATTTT. Translation: CASRAPGQGSNQPQHF.

This chain connects TRBV9 to TRBJ2-5; 9 bases map to TRBD2. The CDR3 spans 19 residues. Germline CDR1 SGDLS, CDR2 YYNGEE. After removal of 0 bases from V and 0 bases from J, the junction contained 12 bases not matched to a gene. The CDR3 DNA follows: TGTGCCAGCAGCGTAGACTCGCAAGCGGGGGGATTGTACCAAGAGACCCAGTACTTC. It translates to CASSVDSQAGGLYQETQYF. Filled out from reference TRBV9 and TRBJ2-5, the complete variable domain reads DSGVTQTPKHLITATGQRVTLRCSPRSGDLSVYWYQQSLDQGLQFLIQYYNGEERAKGNILERFSAQQFPDLHSELNLSSLELGDSALYFCASSVDSQAGGLYQETQYFGPGTRLLVL.

On this clonotype itself: Compared with germline, one end of the junction differs, possibly owing to a read error. This chain connects TRBV7-9 to TRBJ1-2; the match to TRBD1 covers 9 bases. CDR3 length: 15 residues. Germline lookup yields CDR1 SEHNR and CDR2 FQNEAQ (reference sequence). DNA for the CDR3: TGTGTCAGCAGCGCCTCCGGGACAGGGTTCCTTGGCTACACCTTC. This encodes CVSSASGTGFLGYTF.

V and J are TRBV7-9 and TRBJ2-3, with D unclear. The CDR3 sequence is 15 residues long. The V and J ends lost 0 bases and 4 bases respectively, with 11 bases between them. Germline assignment: CDR1 SEHNR and CDR2 FQNEAQ (reference sequence). The CDR3, as DNA: TGTGCCAGCAGCTTAGCGTCTTCTGGGTCAGATACGCAGTATTTT. Its protein product is CASSLASSGSDTQYF.